This TCR beta chain was identified in a study of vaccination and CD4 T cells after COVID-19. Points from the study as a whole: Counts of SARS-CoV-2-reactive clonotypes had a median that went from around 19 to 38, a nonsignificant change.

Specified treatment: 10-day PBMC culture with coronavirus spike peptide pools or control peptides (ViraFEST assay). The culture of 2 million to 2.5 million PBMCs per well included approximately 10 IU/ml IL-2 and about 10 ug/ml peptide pools. Half the growth medium was swapped for new IL-2 medium on days 3 and 7. CDR3 size: 14 residues. Trimming shortened V by 5 bases and J by 0 bases, and 10 bases separated the two germline ends. Germline assignment: CDR1 SGHTA and CDR2 FQGNSA. Only a few counts were recorded for this clonotype. Its antigen remains unidentified. Cultured CD4+ T cell DNA underwent sequencing with the Oncomine TCR Beta short-read assay. Once CD4+ T cells had been cultured, genomic DNA was extracted from them. TCRdb itself ran the PCR reads through MiXCR, one entry per CDR3 protein. The data hold 13,000 or so distinct CDR3 sequences, with about 56% observed a single time.

The chain is built from TRBV7-2 and TRBJ1-1; D ambiguous. The sequenced material came from CD4+ T cells from blood, cultured in vitro. This receptor was identified in a human donor who had recovered from COVID-19. The CDR3 here is CASSVRRLNTEAFF. The CDR3 nucleotides read TGTGCCAGCAGCGTACGACGGTTGAACACTGAAGCTTTCTTT. Filled out from reference TRBV7-2 and TRBJ1-1, the complete variable domain reads GAGVSQSPSNKVTEKGKDVELRCDPISGHTALYWYRQSLGQGLEFLIYFQGNSAPDKSGLPSDRFSAERTGGSVSTLTIQRTQQEDSAVYLCASSVRRLNTEAFFGQGTRLTVV.